This T cell receptor (beta chain) stems from a study of regulatory dendritic cells for organ transplantation. Study-wide background: Regulatory dendritic cells were monocyte-derived, receiving vitamin D3 on days 0 and 4 and IL-10 on day 4.

The CDR3 runs 13 residues. The V end was cut by 5 bases, the J end by 10 bases, with 12 bases between. Germline V lookup: CDR1 MNHEY, CDR2 SMNVEV (reference sequence). Sorted T cells were CFSE-labeled and cultured 5 days with allogeneic regulatory or mature dendritic cells at 1:10. The method was immunoSEQ multiplex PCR; TCRdb's version includes in-frame clones alone and lacks a portion of them. The table shows a few thousand clones, with 59% occurring only once. About this clone itself: As yet, its antigen is unknown.

Findings and caveats of the study: Among resting subsets, memory CD8+ cells contained the most alloreactive clonotypes.

The sequence came from a human donor in good health. V is TRBV27 and J is TRBJ1-6; tentatively, D is TRBD1 (5 bases). Sequencing was carried out using memory CD8+ T cells from blood cultured with dendritic cells. Subset described: CD45RO+ memory T cells. The CDR3 sequence: CASSLGKGSPLHF. In nucleotides, the CDR3 is TGTGCCAGCAGTCTAGGAAAGGGGTCACCCCTCCACTTT.